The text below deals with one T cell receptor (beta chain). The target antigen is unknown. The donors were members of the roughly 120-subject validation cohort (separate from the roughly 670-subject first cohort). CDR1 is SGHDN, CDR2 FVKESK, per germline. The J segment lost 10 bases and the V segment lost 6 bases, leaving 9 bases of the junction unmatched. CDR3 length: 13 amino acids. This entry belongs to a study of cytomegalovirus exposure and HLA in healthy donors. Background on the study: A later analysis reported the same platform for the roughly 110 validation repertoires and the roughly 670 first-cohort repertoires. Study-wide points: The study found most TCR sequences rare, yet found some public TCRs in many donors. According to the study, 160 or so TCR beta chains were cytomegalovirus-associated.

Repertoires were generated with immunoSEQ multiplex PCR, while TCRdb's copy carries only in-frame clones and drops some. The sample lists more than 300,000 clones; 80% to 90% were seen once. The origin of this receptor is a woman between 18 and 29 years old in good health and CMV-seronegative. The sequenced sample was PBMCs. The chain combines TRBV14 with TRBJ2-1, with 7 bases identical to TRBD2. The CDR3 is CASSPFAGVEQFF. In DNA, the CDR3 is TGTGCCAGCAGTCCCTTTGCGGGGGTAGAGCAGTTCTTC.